Following are 3 T cell receptor beta chains from one sample sequenced in a study of T cell repertoires in cytomegalovirus infection. MiXCR, run by TCRdb on the reads, gives a single entry per CDR3 protein. The table lists 700,000 to 950,000 distinct CDR3 sequences, 32% of them singletons, with 12% in the top ten. No antigen is known for these receptors. Sample: cultured CD8+ T cells from PBMCs, taken from culture after CMV antigen stimulation. The receptors derive from a human donor in good health (CMV status not recorded). Some clones in this sample may be carry-over from other donors' samples.

The V and J genes are TRBV9 and TRBJ2-1; 11 positions match TRBD1. The CDR3 sequence is 16 residues long. Germline CDR1 reads SGDLS; CDR2 reads YYNGEE. J was trimmed by 5 bases and V by 1 base; bases with no gene match: 5. The CDR3 DNA reads TGTGCCAGCAGCGTAAGAGGACAGGGGGCCGACAATGAGCAGTTCTTC. It specifies CASSVRGQGADNEQFF.

The chain joins TRBV9 to TRBJ2-1; possible D gene TRBD1, 5 bases. V was trimmed by 1 base and J by 3 bases, leaving 17 bases between them. CDR3 size: 17 residues. Germline CDR1 reads SGDLS; CDR2 reads YYNGEE. CDR3 nucleotide sequence: TGTGCCAGCAGCGTACAAAGCGTTCGACAGAGCTACAATGAGCAGTTCTTC. It codes for CASSVQSVRQSYNEQFF.

The table lists this clonotype with many counts. The chain uses TRBV7-9 and TRBJ2-3; the D gene is possibly TRBD2 (5 bases). Between the trimmed V and J ends, which lost 4 bases and 8 bases, there was a span of 10 bases. Germline CDR1 is SEHNR and CDR2 is FQNEAQ (reference sequence). The CDR3 consists of 12 residues. The CDR3 protein is CASSSEGGTQYF. CDR3 nucleotides: TGTGCCAGCAGCTCAGAGGGCGGTACGCAGTATTTT.